This TCR beta chain derives from a study of neurological immune-mediated disorders. Findings and caveats of the study: HTLV-1-associated myelopathy ranked highest for TCR clonal expansion and multiple sclerosis lowest, beneath healthy controls.

This CDR3 contains 12 residues. Germline V lookup: CDR1 PRHDT, CDR2 FYEKMQ (reference sequence). The ends were cut back, 4 bases at V and 7 bases at J, with 8 bases in the middle. This clonotype was observed at least ten times. Its antigen is still unknown. One entry per CDR3 protein, called by TCRdb with MiXCR from the 5' RACE reads. The table lists some 60,000 distinct CDR3 sequences, about 2.5% of them singletons. The unsorted libraries were made from 2 million PBMCs kept at -80 C. This chain links TRBV13 with TRBJ2-1, with a weak D call TRBD1 (5 bases). The specimen sequenced was PBMCs. The source is a man aged 50-60 years with multiple sclerosis. As DNA, the CDR3 is TGTGCCAGCAGCTCAGGGTGGAATGAGCAGTTCTTC. Protein product: CASSSGWNEQFF.